This TCR beta chain was captured in a study of blood T cell repertoires in COVID-19. Profiled with immunoSEQ multiplex PCR; TCRdb holds only in-frame clones, not every one. The sample has roughly 190,000 clones, approximately 80% seen once. The V segment lost 7 bases and the J segment 1 base; nucleotides outside the gene matches: 3. CDR1 and CDR2 from the germline V gene are SGDLS and YYNGEE. The CDR3 extends over 14 amino acids. Sequencing was performed on peripheral blood. The sequence was obtained from a man in his sixties with acute or convalescent COVID-19. V is TRBV9 and J is TRBJ2-2; TRBD2 agrees at 8 bases. The CDR3 DNA sequence: TGTGCCAGCGGAGCGGGAGTGAACACCGGGGAGCTGTTTTTT. Encoded protein: CASGAGVNTGELFF.